This record looks at one T cell receptor beta chain sequence and its context. These data originate in a study of CD8 T cells in Susac syndrome. A quantity of about 0.5 to 1 ug RNA underwent reverse transcription using random hexamers. TCRdb passed the immunoSEQ multiplex PCR reads through MiXCR, listing each CDR3 protein once. The data contain 75,000 to 80,000 distinct CDR3 sequences, approximately 93% of them singletons. CDR3 length equals 16 residues. J lost 4 bases, V lost 6 bases, and 10 bases had no gene match. This receptor was identified in a human donor with Susac syndrome. Sequencing was performed on CD8+ T cells from PBMCs. This chain uses TRBV12-3 or TRBV12-4 with TRBJ2-3; 10 positions match TRBD2. CDR3 in DNA: TGTGCCAGCAGACTTGAGCGGGGGGGCCTCGCAGATACGCAGTATTTT. This codes for CASRLERGGLADTQYF.